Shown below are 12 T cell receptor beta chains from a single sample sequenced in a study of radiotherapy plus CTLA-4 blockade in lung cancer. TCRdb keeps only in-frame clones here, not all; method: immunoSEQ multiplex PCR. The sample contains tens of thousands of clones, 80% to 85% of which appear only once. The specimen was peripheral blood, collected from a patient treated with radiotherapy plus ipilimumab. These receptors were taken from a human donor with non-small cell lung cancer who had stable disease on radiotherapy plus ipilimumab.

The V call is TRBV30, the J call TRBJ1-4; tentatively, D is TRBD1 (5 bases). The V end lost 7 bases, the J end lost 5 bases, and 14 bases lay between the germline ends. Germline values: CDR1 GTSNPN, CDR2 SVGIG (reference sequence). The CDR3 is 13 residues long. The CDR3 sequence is CASLGPSNEKLFF. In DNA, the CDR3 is TGTGCCTCACTGGGACCGTCAAATGAAAAACTGTTTTTT. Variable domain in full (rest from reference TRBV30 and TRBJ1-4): SQTIHQWPATLVQPVGSPLSLECTVEGTSNPNLYWYRQAAGRGLQLLFYSVGIGQISSEVPQNLSASRPQDRQFILSSKKLLLSDSGFYLCASLGPSNEKLFFGSGTQLSVL.

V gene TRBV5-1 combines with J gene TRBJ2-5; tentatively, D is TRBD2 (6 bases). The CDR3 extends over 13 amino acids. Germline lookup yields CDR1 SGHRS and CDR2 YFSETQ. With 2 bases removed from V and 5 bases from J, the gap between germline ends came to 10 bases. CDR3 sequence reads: CASSLGGSETQYF. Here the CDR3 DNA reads TGCGCCAGCAGCTTAGGAGGGTCGGAGACCCAGTACTTC.

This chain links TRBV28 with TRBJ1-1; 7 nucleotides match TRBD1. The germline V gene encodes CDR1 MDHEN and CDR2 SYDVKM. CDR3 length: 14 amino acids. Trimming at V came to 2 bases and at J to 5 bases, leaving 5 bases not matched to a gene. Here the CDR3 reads CASSLDQGGTEAFF. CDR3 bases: TGTGCCAGCAGTTTAGATCAGGGGGGGACTGAAGCTTTCTTT.

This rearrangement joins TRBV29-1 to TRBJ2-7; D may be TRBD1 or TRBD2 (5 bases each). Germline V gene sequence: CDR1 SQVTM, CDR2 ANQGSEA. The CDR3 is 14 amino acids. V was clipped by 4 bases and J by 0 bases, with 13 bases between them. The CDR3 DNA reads TGCAGCGTTGCCTATTCCGGGACCTCCTACGAGCAGTACTTC. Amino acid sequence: CSVAYSGTSYEQYF.

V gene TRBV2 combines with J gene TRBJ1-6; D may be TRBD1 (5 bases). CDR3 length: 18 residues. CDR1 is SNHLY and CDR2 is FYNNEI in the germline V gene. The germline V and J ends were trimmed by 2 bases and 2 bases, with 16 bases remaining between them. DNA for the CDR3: TGTGCCAGCAGTGAACCCCCAGGGCGAATCACCTATAATTCACCCCTCCACTTT. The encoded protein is CASSEPPGRITYNSPLHF. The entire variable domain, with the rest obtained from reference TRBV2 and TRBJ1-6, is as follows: EPEVTQTPSHQVTQMGQEVILRCVPISNHLYFYWYRQILGQKVEFLVSFYNNEISEKSEIFDDQFSVERPDGSNFTLKIRSTKLEDSAMYFCASSEPPGRITYNSPLHFGNGTRLTVT.

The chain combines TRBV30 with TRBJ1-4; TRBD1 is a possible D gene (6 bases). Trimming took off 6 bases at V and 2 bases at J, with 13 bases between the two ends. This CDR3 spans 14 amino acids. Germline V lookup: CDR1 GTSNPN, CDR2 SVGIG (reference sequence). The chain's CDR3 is CACPGRGTNEKLFF. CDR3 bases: TGTGCCTGTCCAGGGAGGGGGACTAATGAAAAACTGTTTTTT. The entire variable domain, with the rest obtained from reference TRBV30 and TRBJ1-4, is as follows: SQTIHQWPATLVQPVGSPLSLECTVEGTSNPNLYWYRQAAGRGLQLLFYSVGIGQISSEVPQNLSASRPQDRQFILSSKKLLLSDSGFYLCACPGRGTNEKLFFGSGTQLSVL.

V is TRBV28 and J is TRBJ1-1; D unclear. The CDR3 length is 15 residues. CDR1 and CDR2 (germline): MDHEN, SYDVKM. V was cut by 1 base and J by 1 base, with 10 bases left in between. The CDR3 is CASSLSATSNTEAFF. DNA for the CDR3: TGTGCCAGCAGTTTATCGGCCACTTCGAACACTGAAGCTTTCTTT.

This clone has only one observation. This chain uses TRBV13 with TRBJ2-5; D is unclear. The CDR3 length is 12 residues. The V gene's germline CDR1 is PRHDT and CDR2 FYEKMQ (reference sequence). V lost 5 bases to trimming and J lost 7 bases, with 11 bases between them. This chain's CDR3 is CASSLPLGTQYF. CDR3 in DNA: TGTGCCAGCAGCCTCCCTTTGGGGACCCAGTACTTC. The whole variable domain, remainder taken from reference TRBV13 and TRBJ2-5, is AAGVIQSPRHLIKEKRETATLKCYPIPRHDTVYWYQQGPGQDPQFLISFYEKMQSDKGSIPDRFSAQQFSDYHSELNMSSLELGDSALYFCASSLPLGTQYFGPGTRLLVL.

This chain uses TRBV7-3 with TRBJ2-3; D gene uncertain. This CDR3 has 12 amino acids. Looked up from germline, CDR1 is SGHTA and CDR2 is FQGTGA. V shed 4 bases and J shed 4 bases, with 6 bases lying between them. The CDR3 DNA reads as TGTGCCAGCAGCTCCGGTCCAGATACGCAGTATTTT. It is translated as CASSSGPDTQYF.

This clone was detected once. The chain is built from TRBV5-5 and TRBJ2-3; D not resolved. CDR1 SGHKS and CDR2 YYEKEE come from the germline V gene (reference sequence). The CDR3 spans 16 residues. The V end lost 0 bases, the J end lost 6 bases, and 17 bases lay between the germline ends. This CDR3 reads CASSLGSRNSLDTQYF. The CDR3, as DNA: TGTGCCAGCAGCTTGGGAAGTAGGAATAGTTTGGATACGCAGTATTTT.

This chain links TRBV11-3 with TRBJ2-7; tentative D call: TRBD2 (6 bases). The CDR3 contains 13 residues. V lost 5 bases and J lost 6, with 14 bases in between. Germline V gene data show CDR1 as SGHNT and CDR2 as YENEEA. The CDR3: CASSAAGYSEQYF. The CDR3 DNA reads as TGTGCCAGCAGCGCTGCGGGGTACAGCGAGCAGTACTTC.

CDR3 in DNA: TGTGCCAGCAGCTTACGGGCCAGGGATACGCAGTATTTT. It yields the protein CASSLRARDTQYF. The chain has TRBV7-3 and TRBJ2-3; no clear D gene. The V gene lost 2 bases and the J gene lost 6 bases, with 9 bases spanning the gap. The CDR3 length is 13 residues. Germline V CDR1 and CDR2: SGHTA, FQGTGA.